These 20 T cell receptor beta chains came from one sample sequenced in a study of blood T cell repertoires in COVID-19. TCRdb keeps only in-frame clones here, not all; method: immunoSEQ multiplex PCR. Of tens of thousands of clones listed, about 90% are singletons. The sample taken for sequencing was peripheral blood. The source of these receptors is a man over 45 with COVID-19, enrolled during active disease.

The rearrangement uses TRBV5-1 and TRBJ2-3, with unresolved D. Trimming left V 5 bases short and J 6 bases short, with 10 bases between. This CDR3 is built from 12 residues. Germline assignment: CDR1 SGHRS and CDR2 YFSETQ. The CDR3 loop reads CASRPYGDTQYF. CDR3 in DNA: TGCGCCAGCAGACCTTACGGTGATACGCAGTATTTT.

The chain joins TRBV6-2 or TRBV6-3 to TRBJ2-3, with a tentative D call TRBD2 (6 bases). The germline CDR1 and CDR2 sequences are MNHEY and SVGEGT. V was clipped by 0 bases and J by 0 bases, with 19 bases between them. The CDR3 loop spans 19 amino acids. As DNA, the CDR3 is TGTGCCAGCAGTTACTCGAGTAAGGTAGCGGCAATTAGCACAGATACGCAGTATTTT. Protein: CASSYSSKVAAISTDTQYF.

This clone has just a few counts. The chain is built from TRBV14 and TRBJ2-7; D not certain. CDR1 is SGHDN, CDR2 FVKESK, per germline. CDR3 length: 15 residues. Trimming pared 1 base from V and 2 bases from J, leaving 12 bases between. The CDR3 here is CASSQGIDTPYEQYF. CDR3 in DNA: TGTGCCAGCAGCCAAGGAATTGACACTCCCTACGAGCAGTACTTC.

J is TRBJ1-1 and V is TRBV24-1, with TRBD1 as a possible D gene (5 bases). With 4 bases removed from V and 3 bases from J, the gap between germline ends came to 8 bases. This CDR3 is 13 amino acids long. Germline V lookup: CDR1 KGHDR, CDR2 SFDVKD. DNA for the CDR3: TGTGCCACCAGTGAGACAGCCTACACTGAAGCTTTCTTT. As protein: CATSETAYTEAFF.

This clone was seen a few times. This rearrangement joins TRBV3-1 (or the pseudogene TRBV3-2) to TRBJ2-7; TRBD2 matches at 9 bases. Losses at the gene ends were 8 bases for V and 5 bases for J; bases not matched to a gene: 4. The CDR3 runs 12 residues. Germline CDR1 LGHDT, CDR2 YNNKEL (reference sequence). The CDR3 loop reads CASGGLANEQYF. CDR3 in DNA: TGTGCCAGCGGGGGACTAGCCAACGAGCAGTACTTC.

The rearrangement links TRBV7-2 to TRBJ2-5; 13 bases match TRBD2. The germline V gene has CDR1 SGHTA and CDR2 FQGNSA. The CDR3 loop spans 17 amino acids. J lost 5 bases, V lost 4 bases, and 10 bases had no gene match. The CDR3 loop is CASSSTGTSGIGETQYF. The CDR3 DNA reads as TGTGCCAGCAGCTCAACCGGGACTAGCGGGATCGGGGAGACCCAGTACTTC.

The chain employs TRBV5-4 and TRBJ2-7; 7 positions match TRBD2. Unmatched junction bases numbered 12, after V lost 7 bases and J lost 5 bases. Looked up from germline, CDR1 is SGHNT and CDR2 is YYREEE (reference sequence). The CDR3 loop spans 14 amino acids. The CDR3: CASSPSMREHEQYF. DNA for the CDR3: TGTGCCAGCTCACCCTCCATGCGGGAGCACGAGCAGTACTTC.

The gene calls are TRBV10-3 and TRBJ2-1, with TRBD2 as a possible D gene (6 bases). CDR1 is ENHRY and CDR2 is SYGVKD in the germline V gene. V was cut by 4 bases and J by 8 bases, with 18 bases left in between. This CDR3 contains 15 residues. CDR3 protein: CAISGISGTADEQFF. Written as DNA, the CDR3 is TGTGCCATCAGTGGGATTAGCGGCACGGCAGATGAGCAGTTCTTC.

The chain combines TRBV12-3 or TRBV12-4 with TRBJ1-2; D gene unclear. This CDR3 has 13 residues. Trimming removed 2 bases at V and 1 base at J, with 5 bases between. In DNA form, the CDR3 reads TGTGCCAGCAGTTTAAGCCATAACTATGGCTACACCTTC. Its protein product is CASSLSHNYGYTF.

This clone was seen just once. V usage is TRBV5-1 and J usage is TRBJ1-5; maybe TRBD1 (5 bases). Per germline, CDR1 SGHRS and CDR2 YFSETQ. Trimming stripped 0 bases from V and 2 bases from J, with 9 bases between. This CDR3 is 15 amino acids long. In DNA, the CDR3 is TGCGCCAGCAGCTTGGGGGGCAGCCGCAATCAGCCCCAGCATTTT. This codes for CASSLGGSRNQPQHF.

V and J are TRBV3-1 (or the pseudogene TRBV3-2) and TRBJ2-3, with 16 positions matching TRBD2. The germline CDR1 and CDR2 sequences are LGHDT and YNNKEL (reference sequence). CDR3 size: 20 residues. With V trimmed by 2 bases and J by 2 bases, 10 bases remained unmatched. The CDR3 nucleotides read TGTGCCAGCAGCCAACCTTCCGGGACTAGCGGGAGGGATTACACAGATACGCAGTATTTT. Amino acids: CASSQPSGTSGRDYTDTQYF.

The V gene is TRBV7-8, the J gene TRBJ2-5, with D possibly being TRBD2 (5 bases). The V end was cut by 6 bases, the J end by 5 bases, with 22 bases between. The germline gives CDR1 SGHVS, CDR2 FQNEAQ. The CDR3 extends over 16 amino acids. CDR3 sequence (DNA): TGTGCCAGCAGTTCCATTGTTGCTCTCCCGGGGGAGACCCAGTACTTC. It specifies CASSSIVALPGETQYF.

J is TRBJ2-7 and V is TRBV3-1 (or the pseudogene TRBV3-2); 8 bases match TRBD1. This CDR3 has 16 amino acids. Per the germline V gene, CDR1 is LGHDT and CDR2 is YNNKEL (reference sequence). V lost 2 bases to trimming and J lost 4 bases; unmatched junction nucleotides: 10. CDR3 bases: TGTGCCAGCAGCCAACTACCGACAGGGGAAGGGTACGAGCAGTACTTC. It specifies CASSQLPTGEGYEQYF.

The chain uses TRBV10-3 and TRBJ2-7; 9 nucleotides align to TRBD1. The CDR3 contains 14 residues. J lost 1 base, V lost 6 bases, and 4 bases had no gene match. CDR1 ENHRY and CDR2 SYGVKD come from the germline V gene. The CDR3 region is CAIRGDRGSYEQYF. CDR3 nucleotide sequence: TGTGCCATCAGGGGCGACAGGGGGTCCTACGAGCAGTACTTC.

This clone was seen a single time. This chain uses TRBV4-2 with TRBJ2-1; weak D call: TRBD2 (5 bases). CDR1 and CDR2 (germline): LGHNA, YNFKEQ. This CDR3 has 13 amino acids. Trimming took off 2 bases at V and 9 bases at J, with 11 bases between the two ends. CDR3 bases: TGTGCCAGCAGCCAATCCGGACTTCTTGAGCAGTTCTTC. Its protein is CASSQSGLLEQFF.

The V and J genes are TRBV5-1 and TRBJ2-2, with 7 nucleotides matching TRBD1. The ends lost 9 bases at V and 1 base at J; junction bases unmatched: 12. Germline loops: CDR1 SGHRS, CDR2 YFSETQ. CDR3 length equals 16 residues. The CDR3 region has the DNA TGCGCCACCCGATCCGGGACAGCCGGGAACACCGGGGAGCTGTTTTTT. Encoded protein: CATRSGTAGNTGELFF.

The chain couples TRBV7-2 to TRBJ1-1; D is unclear. Germline CDR1 SGHTA, CDR2 FQGNSA. V lost 2 bases and J lost 2, with 12 bases in between. The CDR3 contains 15 residues. CDR3 protein: CASSLRKTANTEAFF. Written as DNA, the CDR3 is TGTGCCAGCAGCTTACGGAAAACAGCTAACACTGAAGCTTTCTTT.

The chain is built from TRBV7-8 and TRBJ1-1, with 7 bases that match TRBD1. V lost 5 bases, J lost 10 bases, and 19 bases stayed unmatched. The CDR3 has 16 residues. The germline V gene has CDR1 SGHVS and CDR2 FQNEAQ. The CDR3 here is CASSNSNYGTAIVAFF. CDR3 DNA sequence: TGTGCCAGCAGCAACAGCAACTACGGGACAGCGATAGTAGCTTTCTTT.

The chain links TRBV28 to TRBJ1-5; no definite D call. Trimming took off 7 bases at V and 6 bases at J, with 10 bases between the two ends. Per the germline V gene, CDR1 is MDHEN and CDR2 is SYDVKM. This CDR3 comprises 12 residues. CDR3 in DNA: TGTGCCAGCAAGTTGGGCGTTCAGCCCCAGCATTTT. Its translation is CASKLGVQPQHF.

The chain recombines TRBV19 with TRBJ1-1; 8 bases are a match to TRBD1. The trim removed 5 bases at V and 2 bases at J, leaving 10 bases unmatched. This CDR3 comprises 16 residues. Per the germline V gene, CDR1 is LNHDA and CDR2 is SQIVND (reference sequence). CDR3 loop: CASSPGQGWTNTEAFF. CDR3 DNA: TGTGCCAGTAGTCCCGGACAGGGATGGACTAACACTGAAGCTTTCTTT.